The 5 T cell receptor beta chains listed next were all sequenced from one sample in a study of cytomegalovirus exposure and HLA in healthy donors. The PCR had 60 Vbeta and 13 Jbeta primers. Clones were sequenced by immunoSEQ multiplex PCR, and TCRdb holds only the in-frame ones, with some missing. Here the sample spans under 300,000 clones, around 90% being singletons. The sequenced material came from PBMCs. The receptors originated from a girl aged 2-10 years in good health and CMV-seronegative.

The rearrangement links TRBV7-8 to TRBJ1-1, with 7 bases identical to TRBD1. The junction had 6 bases not matched to a gene; V was cut back by 5 bases and J by 0 bases. The germline V gene has CDR1 SGHVS and CDR2 FQNEAQ. The CDR3 has 15 amino acids. The DNA for the CDR3 is TGTGCCAGCAGCCCCTTGACAGGGATGAACACTGAAGCTTTCTTT. It codes for CASSPLTGMNTEAFF.

This chain uses TRBV7-8 with TRBJ2-7; unclear D gene. The CDR3 is made up of 14 amino acids. Trimming removed 0 bases at V and 2 bases at J, with 8 bases between. CDR1 and CDR2 from the germline V gene are SGHVS and FQNEAQ. DNA for the CDR3: TGTGCCAGCAGCTTAGCGACCCAGGCCTACGAGCAGTACTTC. Residues: CASSLATQAYEQYF.

The rearrangement uses TRBV4-1 and TRBJ1-1, with 8 bases lining up with TRBD1. The germline V gene has CDR1 MGHRA and CDR2 YSYEKL. The CDR3 runs 12 residues. V dropped 3 bases and J dropped 11; count of bases not matched to a gene: 5. The CDR3 loop is CASSQGQVDAFF. DNA of the CDR3: TGCGCCAGCAGCCAGGGACAGGTTGACGCTTTCTTT.

In DNA, the CDR3 is TGTGCCAGCAGCGCCCCGGTGTCTAGCACAGATACGCAGTATTTT. Translation gives CASSAPVSSTDTQYF. This chain joins TRBV9 and TRBJ2-3; unclear D gene. This CDR3 is built from 15 residues. V lost 3 bases, J lost 0 bases, and 11 bases lay in between. Germline values: CDR1 SGDLS, CDR2 YYNGEE.

The V call is TRBV7-6, the J call TRBJ2-1; D is possibly TRBD2 (6 bases). V dropped 1 base and J dropped 4 bases, with 14 bases sitting between them. Germline V gene data show CDR1 as SGHVS and CDR2 as FNYEAQ. This CDR3 comprises 16 residues. The chain's CDR3 is CASSLGGLFAYNEQFF. The CDR3 DNA is TGTGCCAGCAGCTTAGGGGGACTGTTCGCTTACAATGAGCAGTTCTTC.